What follows is one T cell receptor beta chain and its context. This record belongs to a study of blood T cell repertoires in COVID-19. Profiled with immunoSEQ multiplex PCR; TCRdb holds only in-frame clones, not every one. The table has about 280,000 clones, around 90% seen once. The CDR3 runs 13 residues. Germline V lookup: CDR1 SQVTM, CDR2 ANQGSEA. Trimming removed 4 bases at V and 3 bases at J, with 13 bases between. The chain has TRBV29-1 and TRBJ2-7, with D perhaps matching TRBD1 (6 bases). The receptor's source is a woman aged 25 to 39 with acute COVID-19. Specimen: PBMCs or T cells enriched from blood (not recorded which). CDR3 protein: CSVGGRLNYEQYF. The DNA for the CDR3 is TGCAGCGTTGGGGGGCGCCTTAACTACGAGCAGTACTTC.